The 22 T cell receptor beta chains presented below share a single source sample, sequenced in a study of blood T cell repertoires in COVID-19. Libraries were prepared by immunoSEQ multiplex PCR; TCRdb keeps only in-frame clonotypes and omits some of them. The sample consists of roughly 380,000 clones, less than 90% of them appearing once. Sequencing used PBMCs or T cells enriched from blood (not recorded which). Receptors were obtained from a woman aged 25 to 45 who had recovered from COVID-19.

The V and J genes are TRBV19 and TRBJ1-3; D may be TRBD1 (5 bases). The CDR3 spans 14 residues. The V and J ends lost 4 bases and 3 bases respectively, with 10 bases between them. Germline-derived CDR1 and CDR2 are LNHDA and SQIVND (reference sequence). The CDR3 DNA reads TGTGCCAGTAGTAACCGGGACTATGGAAACACCATATATTTT. This translates into CASSNRDYGNTIYF.

This chain links TRBV28 with TRBJ1-1, with 7 bases lining up with TRBD1. With 2 bases clipped from V and 5 bases from J, the junction kept 8 bases outside the gene matches. CDR1 and CDR2 from the germline V gene are MDHEN and SYDVKM. The CDR3 is 15 amino acids. CDR3 sequence reads: CASSLIDRVRTEAFF. The DNA of the CDR3 is TGTGCCAGCAGTTTAATTGACAGGGTACGGACTGAAGCTTTCTTT.

The chain employs TRBV7-9 and TRBJ2-7; D not resolved. Trimming left V 1 base short and J 7 bases short, with 8 bases between. CDR1 and CDR2 (germline): SEHNR, FQNEAQ (reference sequence). This CDR3 region has 12 residues. The CDR3 reads CASSLVGVEQYF. The CDR3, as DNA: TGTGCCAGCAGCTTAGTTGGAGTAGAGCAGTACTTC.

The chain uses TRBV30 and TRBJ1-2, with 9 bases aligning to TRBD1. The CDR3 is made up of 15 amino acids. Germline CDR1 is GTSNPN and CDR2 is SVGIG (reference sequence). Trimming removed 5 bases from V and 4 bases from J; junction bases left unmatched: 11. The chain's CDR3 is CAWWGTGTFFYGYTF. Written as DNA, the CDR3 is TGTGCCTGGTGGGGGACAGGGACTTTTTTCTATGGCTACACCTTC.

The J gene is TRBJ1-4, the V gene TRBV27; D call uncertain. The V end was cut by 6 bases, the J end by 3 bases, with 14 bases between. Germline lookup yields CDR1 MNHEY and CDR2 SMNVEV (reference sequence). The CDR3 has 15 residues. CDR3 nucleotide sequence: TGTGCCAGCAGCCTGAGCGGGCTCGCTAATGAAAAACTGTTTTTT. Translation: CASSLSGLANEKLFF.

The CDR3 loop reads CASSEGVTNEKLFF. The CDR3 nucleotides read TGTGCCAGCAGTGAAGGGGTGACTAATGAAAAACTGTTTTTT. The rearrangement uses TRBV9 and TRBJ1-4, with D tentatively TRBD1 (5 bases). This CDR3 region has 14 residues. Germline V CDR1 and CDR2: SGDLS, YYNGEE. The V gene lost 5 bases and the J gene lost 2 bases, with 10 bases spanning the gap.

Details on this clone: This same CDR3 is encoded by further DNA sequences in the sample. The chain uses TRBV7-9 and TRBJ2-1; 10 bases fit TRBD2. The CDR3 extends over 15 amino acids. CDR1 and CDR2 from the germline V gene are SEHNR and FQNEAQ (reference sequence). V shed 4 bases and J 3 bases; nucleotides not matched to a gene: 3. Here the CDR3 DNA reads TGTGCCAGCAGCTCCCCTAGCGGGAGCTACAATGAGCAGTTCTTC. It is translated as CASSSPSGSYNEQFF.

This clone was seen once. V usage is TRBV2 and J usage is TRBJ2-1; TRBD2 matches 10 bases. Germline V gives CDR1 SNHLY, CDR2 FYNNEI. This CDR3 has 15 residues. The V segment lost 6 bases and the J segment 5 bases; nucleotides outside the gene matches: 7. Written as DNA, the CDR3 is TGTGCCAGCAGCTCGCTAGCGGGGGTAAACAATGAGCAGTTCTTC. Protein product: CASSSLAGVNNEQFF. The full variable domain, completed using reference TRBV2 and TRBJ2-1, is EPEVTQTPSHQVTQMGQEVILRCVPISNHLYFYWYRQILGQKVEFLVSFYNNEISEKSEIFDDQFSVERPDGSNFTLKIRSTKLEDSAMYFCASSSLAGVNNEQFFGPGTRLTVL.

In its sample, this clone was seen once. The rearrangement links TRBV27 to TRBJ2-2; 8 bases match TRBD1. CDR1 and CDR2 (germline): MNHEY, SMNVEV (reference sequence). V shed 4 bases, J shed 5 bases, and the junction held 12 bases outside the gene matches. The CDR3 sequence is 17 residues long. The CDR3 sequence: CASSSPRRQGSTGELFF. For the CDR3, the DNA is TGTGCCAGCAGTTCTCCCAGAAGACAGGGGAGTACCGGGGAGCTGTTTTTT.

This chain joins TRBV28 and TRBJ2-7; 8 bases map to TRBD2. CDR1 and CDR2 (germline): MDHEN, SYDVKM. CDR3 length equals 13 residues. Unmatched junction bases numbered 6, after V lost 8 bases and J lost 3 bases. CDR3 DNA: TGTGCCAGCGAAGGGACTAGTTTCTACGAGCAGTACTTC. It translates to CASEGTSFYEQYF.

The chain couples TRBV2 to TRBJ2-5; D is perhaps TRBD1 (6 bases). The CDR3 extends over 15 amino acids. V was shortened by 4 bases and J by 0 bases, with 12 bases between the two germline ends. Germline loops: CDR1 SNHLY, CDR2 FYNNEI. This CDR3 reads CASSGDTLYQETQYF. The CDR3 bases are TGTGCCAGCAGTGGGGACACACTGTACCAAGAGACCCAGTACTTC.

The J gene is TRBJ1-4, the V gene TRBV7-8; 8 bases map to TRBD1. The length of the CDR3 is 15 residues. The germline CDR1 and CDR2 sequences are SGHVS and FQNEAQ. V lost 3 bases and J lost 4; bases outside the gene matches: 4. The CDR3 is CASSLIQGVNEKLFF. The CDR3 DNA reads TGTGCCAGCAGCTTGATACAGGGGGTTAATGAAAAACTGTTTTTT.

The chain has TRBV5-4 and TRBJ2-1; the D gene is possibly TRBD2 (7 bases). CDR1 is SGHNT, CDR2 YYREEE, per germline (reference sequence). The CDR3 is 16 residues long. V lost 1 base and J lost 5, with 16 bases in between. The DNA of the CDR3 is TGTGCCAGCAGCTTGAGGGTCGGGGGGCTTAACAATGAGCAGTTCTTC. It codes for CASSLRVGGLNNEQFF.

This clone was picked up a small number of times. V and J are TRBV3-1 (or the pseudogene TRBV3-2) and TRBJ2-1; the match to TRBD2 covers 13 bases. This CDR3 has 16 amino acids. CDR1 and CDR2 (germline): LGHDT, YNNKEL (reference sequence). V lost 4 bases to trimming and J lost 7 bases; unmatched junction nucleotides: 7. The CDR3 region is CASSPRLAGGWNEQFF. The CDR3 bases are TGTGCCAGCAGCCCCCGACTAGCGGGAGGATGGAATGAGCAGTTCTTC.

DNA for the CDR3: TGTGCCAGCAGTTTACTTGCGAGGCAAGAGACCCAGTACTTC. It specifies CASSLLARQETQYF. The chain links TRBV27 to TRBJ2-5, with no clear D. This CDR3 comprises 14 residues. The germline V gene encodes CDR1 MNHEY and CDR2 SMNVEV (reference sequence). Trimming removed 2 bases from V and 2 bases from J, with 9 bases in between.

This rearrangement joins TRBV5-6 to TRBJ2-2; maybe TRBD1 (5 bases). This CDR3 is built from 16 residues. The ends were cut back, 2 bases at V and 0 bases at J, with 11 bases in the middle. Germline-derived CDR1 and CDR2 are SGHDT and YYEEEE. The CDR3 bases are TGTGCCAGCAGCTTTCAGACAGACACGAACACCGGGGAGCTGTTTTTT. It is translated as CASSFQTDTNTGELFF. The full variable domain, rest sourced from reference TRBV5-6 and TRBJ2-2, is DAGVTQSPTHLIKTRGQQVTLRCSPKSGHDTVSWYQQALGQGPQFIFQYYEEEERQRGNFPDRFSGHQFPNYSSELNVNALLLGDSALYLCASSFQTDTNTGELFFGEGSRLTVL.

The genes are TRBV27 and TRBJ2-5; 11 nucleotides line up with TRBD2. V lost 4 bases, J lost 4 bases, and 11 bases stayed unmatched. CDR3 size: 17 residues. Germline V gene lookup returns CDR1 MNHEY and CDR2 SMNVEV (reference sequence). CDR3 sequence (DNA): TGTGCCAGCAGTTCTACTAGCGGGGGACCTCCAAGAGAGACCCAGTACTTC. It encodes CASSSTSGGPPRETQYF.

Remarks on this clone: A much larger clone differs from this one at a single base, so this may be a read error. This chain uses TRBV5-6 with TRBJ1-6; 10 nucleotides align to TRBD1. In germline, CDR1 is SGHDT, CDR2 YYEEEE. V lost 0 bases to trimming and J lost 9 bases; unmatched junction nucleotides: 0. The CDR3 sequence is 14 residues long. CDR3 residues: CASSLGTGGSPLHF. The CDR3 nucleotides are TGTGCCAGCAGCTTGGGGACAGGGGGTTCACCCCTCCACTTT.

The count of this clone is one. V is TRBV7-2 and J is TRBJ2-7; TRBD2 matches at 13 bases. TRBJ2-1 explains the end of the DNA better; the J call may be wrong. The length of the CDR3 is 16 residues. Germline V CDR1 and CDR2: SGHTA, FQGNSA. The CDR3: CASSLVGTSGDNEQFF. The CDR3 nucleotides read TGTGCCAGCAGCTTAGTAGGGACTAGCGGGGACAATGAGCAGTTCTTC.

The chain combines TRBV5-1 with TRBJ2-7, with 7 bases lining up with TRBD1. V trimming: 2 bases; J trimming: 7 bases; junction bases outside the gene matches: 9. CDR1 is SGHRS and CDR2 is YFSETQ in the germline V gene. The CDR3 is made up of 14 amino acids. DNA for the CDR3: TGCGCCAGCAGCTTTGGGACAGACGGAAGGGAGCAGTACTTC. Translated: CASSFGTDGREQYF.

This clone has just a few counts. The chain carries TRBV29-1 and TRBJ1-1; no firm D call. The CDR3 is 13 amino acids. The V gene's germline CDR1 is SQVTM and CDR2 ANQGSEA. The V gene lost 6 bases and the J gene lost 1 base, with 12 bases spanning the gap. The DNA of the CDR3 is TGCAGCGTCCGACTCCCGGCGAACACTGAAGCTTTCTTT. It encodes CSVRLPANTEAFF. The entire variable domain, with the rest obtained from reference TRBV29-1 and TRBJ1-1, is as follows: SAVISQKPSRDICQRGTSLTIQCQVDSQVTMMFWYRQQPGQSLTLIATANQGSEATYESGFVIDKFPISRPNLTFSTLTVSNMSPEDSSIYLCSVRLPANTEAFFGQGTRLTVV.

This chain links TRBV29-1 with TRBJ1-4, with a weak D call TRBD1 (5 bases). CDR1 is SQVTM, CDR2 ANQGSEA, per germline. The CDR3 is 14 residues long. The V end lost 4 bases, the J end lost 4 bases, and 13 bases lay between the germline ends. CDR3 protein: CSVAQTGLNEKLFF. CDR3 DNA sequence: TGCAGCGTTGCTCAAACAGGCCTTAATGAAAAACTGTTTTTT.